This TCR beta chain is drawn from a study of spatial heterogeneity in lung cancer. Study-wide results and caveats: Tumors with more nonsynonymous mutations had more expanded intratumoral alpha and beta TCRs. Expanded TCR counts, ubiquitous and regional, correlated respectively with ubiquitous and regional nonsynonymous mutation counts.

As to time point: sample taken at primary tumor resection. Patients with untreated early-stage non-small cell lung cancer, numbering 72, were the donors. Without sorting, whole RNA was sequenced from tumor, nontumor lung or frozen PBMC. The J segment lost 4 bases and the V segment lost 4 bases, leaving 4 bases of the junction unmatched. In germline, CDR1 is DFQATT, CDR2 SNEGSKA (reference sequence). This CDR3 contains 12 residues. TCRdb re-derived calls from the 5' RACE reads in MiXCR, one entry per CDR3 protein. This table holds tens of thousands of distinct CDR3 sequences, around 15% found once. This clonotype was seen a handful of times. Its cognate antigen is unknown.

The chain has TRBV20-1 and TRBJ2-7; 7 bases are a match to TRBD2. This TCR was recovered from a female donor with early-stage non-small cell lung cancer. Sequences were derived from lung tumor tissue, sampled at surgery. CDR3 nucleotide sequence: TGCAGTGCTATGCGGGAGATGTACGAGCAGTACTTC. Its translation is CSAMREMYEQYF.